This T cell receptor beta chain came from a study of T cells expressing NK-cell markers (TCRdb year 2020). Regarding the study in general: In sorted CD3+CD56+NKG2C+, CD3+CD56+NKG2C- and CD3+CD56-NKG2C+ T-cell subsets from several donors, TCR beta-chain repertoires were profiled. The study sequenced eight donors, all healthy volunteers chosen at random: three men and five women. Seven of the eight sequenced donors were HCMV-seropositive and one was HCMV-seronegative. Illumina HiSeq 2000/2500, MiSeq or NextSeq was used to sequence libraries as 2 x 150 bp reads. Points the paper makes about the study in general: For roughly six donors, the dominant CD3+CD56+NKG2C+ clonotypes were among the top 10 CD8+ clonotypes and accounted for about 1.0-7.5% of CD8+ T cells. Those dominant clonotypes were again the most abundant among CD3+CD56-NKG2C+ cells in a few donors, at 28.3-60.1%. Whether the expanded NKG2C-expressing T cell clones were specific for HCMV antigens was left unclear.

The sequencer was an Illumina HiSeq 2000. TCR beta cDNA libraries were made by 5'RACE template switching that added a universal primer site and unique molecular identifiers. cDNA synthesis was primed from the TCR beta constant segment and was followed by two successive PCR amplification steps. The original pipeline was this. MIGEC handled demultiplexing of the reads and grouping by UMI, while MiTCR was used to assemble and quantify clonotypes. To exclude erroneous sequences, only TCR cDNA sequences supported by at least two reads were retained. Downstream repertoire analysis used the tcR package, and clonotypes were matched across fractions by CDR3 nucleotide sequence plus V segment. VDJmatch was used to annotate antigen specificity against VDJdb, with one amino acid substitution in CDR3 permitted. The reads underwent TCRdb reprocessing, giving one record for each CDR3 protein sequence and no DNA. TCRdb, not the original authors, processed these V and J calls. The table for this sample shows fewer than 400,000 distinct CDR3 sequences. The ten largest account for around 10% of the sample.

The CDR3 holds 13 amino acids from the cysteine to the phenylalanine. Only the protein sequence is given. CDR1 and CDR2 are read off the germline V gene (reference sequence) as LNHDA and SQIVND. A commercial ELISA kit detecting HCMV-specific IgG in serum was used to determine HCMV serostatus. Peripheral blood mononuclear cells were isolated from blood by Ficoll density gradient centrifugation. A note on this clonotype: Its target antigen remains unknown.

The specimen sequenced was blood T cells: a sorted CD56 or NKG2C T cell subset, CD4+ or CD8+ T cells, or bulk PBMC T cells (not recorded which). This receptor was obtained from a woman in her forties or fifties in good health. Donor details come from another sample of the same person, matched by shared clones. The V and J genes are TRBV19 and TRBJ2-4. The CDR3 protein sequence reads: CASNSYRENIQYF.